This is a list of T cell receptor beta chains from one sample in a study of T cells after posttransplantation cyclophosphamide. Clones were sequenced by immunoSEQ multiplex PCR, and TCRdb holds only the in-frame ones, with some missing. The repertoire has over 45,000 clones, none seen only once; the ten largest take about 2.2%. Material for sequencing was PBMCs. All receptors derive from a man aged 40-50 years in good health, CMV-negative, and a related stem cell transplant donor. The CDR3 runs from the conserved cysteine through the conserved F or W. A D gene is named only where the DNA matches it firmly. The size field reads once, few, many or a size class.

V: TRBV7-9; size: many; D: TRBD2; J: TRBJ2-3; CDR3: CASSGTSGTDTQYF; DNA: TGTGCCAGCTCCGGGACTAGCGGAACAGATACGCAGTATTTT
V: TRBV11-3; size: many; D: TRBD2; J: TRBJ2-7; CDR3: CASSLGGRTYEQYF; DNA: TGTGCCAGCAGCTTAGGCGGGAGGACCTACGAGCAGTACTTC
V: TRBV30; size: many; D: -; J: TRBJ2-1; CDR3: CAWRKLYSVSPNEQFF; DNA: TGTGCCTGGAGAAAGCTATATTCGGTGTCCCCCAATGAGCAGTTCTTC
V: TRBV6-4; size: many; D: -; J: TRBJ2-1; CDR3: CASSDGIGEWQFF; DNA: TGTGCCAGCAGTGACGGGATAGGGGAATGGCAGTTCTTC
V: TRBV29-1; size: many; D: -; J: TRBJ1-2; CDR3: CSVSGFNYGYTF; DNA: TGCAGCGTTTCGGGGTTCAACTATGGCTACACCTTC
V: TRBV7-3; size: many; D: TRBD1; J: TRBJ2-6; CDR3: CASSSTGALSGANVLTF; DNA: TGTGCCAGCAGCTCGACAGGGGCTCTCTCTGGGGCCAACGTCCTGACTTTC
V: TRBV28; size: many; D: -; J: TRBJ2-1; CDR3: CASSLYLLANRVEQFF; DNA: TGTGCCAGCAGTTTATATTTACTAGCAAATCGGGTCGAGCAGTTCTTC
V: TRBV11-2; size: many; D: -; J: TRBJ1-2; CDR3: CASSFEQGGYTF; DNA: TGTGCCAGCAGCTTTGAACAGGGTGGCTACACCTTC
V: TRBV7-9; size: many; D: TRBD1; J: TRBJ1-1; CDR3: CASSPDRGTSRGTEAFF; DNA: TGTGCCAGCAGCCCCGACAGGGGAACGTCCCGTGGCACTGAAGCTTTCTTT
V: TRBV28; size: many; D: TRBD2; J: TRBJ2-3; CDR3: CASRQGLAGITSTDTQYF; DNA: TGTGCCAGCAGGCAAGGACTAGCGGGGATTACTAGCACAGATACGCAGTATTTT
V: TRBV7-9; size: many; D: -; J: TRBJ1-5; CDR3: CASSLVGGMGNQPQHF; DNA: TGTGCCAGCAGCTTAGTAGGCGGGATGGGCAATCAGCCCCAGCATTTT
V: TRBV28; size: many; D: TRBD2; J: TRBJ2-1; CDR3: CASSFLLAGGNEQFF; DNA: TGTGCCAGCAGTTTTTTACTAGCGGGAGGGAATGAGCAGTTCTTC
V: TRBV14; size: many; D: TRBD2; J: TRBJ2-5; CDR3: CASSQELGGSLLETQYF; DNA: TGTGCCAGCAGCCAAGAATTAGGCGGGAGTCTGTTGGAGACCCAGTACTTC
V: TRBV9; size: many; D: TRBD1; J: TRBJ1-2; CDR3: CASSVYERGTVFGYGYTF; DNA: TGTGCCAGCAGCGTATACGAGCGGGGGACAGTTTTTGGATATGGCTACACCTTC
V: TRBV6-5; size: many; D: TRBD1; J: TRBJ1-5; CDR3: CASSSKARGHQPQHF; DNA: TGTGCCAGCAGTTCCAAAGCAAGGGGGCACCAGCCCCAGCATTTT
V: TRBV6-5; size: many; D: TRBD1; J: TRBJ1-4; CDR3: CASSYLQGDEKLFF; DNA: TGTGCCAGCAGTTATCTCCAGGGGGATGAAAAACTGTTTTTT
V: TRBV11-2; size: many; D: -; J: TRBJ2-7; CDR3: CASSFGREFPYEQYF; DNA: TGTGCCAGCAGCTTTGGCAGGGAATTTCCCTACGAGCAGTACTTC
V: TRBV11-2; size: many; D: -; J: TRBJ1-2; CDR3: CASSLGRVSGYTF; DNA: TGTGCCAGCAGCTTAGGCAGGGTTTCTGGCTACACCTTC
V: TRBV27; size: many; D: -; J: TRBJ2-1; CDR3: CASSWESSYNEQFF; DNA: TGTGCCAGCAGTTGGGAGAGCTCCTACAATGAGCAGTTCTTC
V: TRBV14; size: many; D: TRBD1; J: TRBJ2-1; CDR3: CASSSPGGYNEQFF; DNA: TGTGCCAGCAGCTCCCCAGGGGGATACAATGAGCAGTTCTTC